This T cell receptor (beta chain) was sequenced in a study of blood T cell repertoires in COVID-19. J gave up 4 bases and V 4 bases, and 2 bases lay outside the gene matches. There are 13 residues in the CDR3. The germline CDR1 and CDR2 sequences are SGHRS and YFSETQ. Participant ages covered roughly 18 to 89 years across approximately 25 US areas. The protocol was immunoSEQ multiplex PCR, while the TCRdb copy is restricted to in-frame clones and leaves out a portion. The table records approximately 230,000 clones, 86% of them present only once. The genes are TRBV5-1 and TRBJ1-3, with 7 nucleotides matching TRBD1. The TCR originated in a man in his forties who had recovered from COVID-19. Sequences were obtained from PBMCs or T cells enriched from blood (not recorded which). The CDR3 bases are TGCGCCAGCAGCATGGACAGGGGAAACACCATATATTTT. This codes for CASSMDRGNTIYF.